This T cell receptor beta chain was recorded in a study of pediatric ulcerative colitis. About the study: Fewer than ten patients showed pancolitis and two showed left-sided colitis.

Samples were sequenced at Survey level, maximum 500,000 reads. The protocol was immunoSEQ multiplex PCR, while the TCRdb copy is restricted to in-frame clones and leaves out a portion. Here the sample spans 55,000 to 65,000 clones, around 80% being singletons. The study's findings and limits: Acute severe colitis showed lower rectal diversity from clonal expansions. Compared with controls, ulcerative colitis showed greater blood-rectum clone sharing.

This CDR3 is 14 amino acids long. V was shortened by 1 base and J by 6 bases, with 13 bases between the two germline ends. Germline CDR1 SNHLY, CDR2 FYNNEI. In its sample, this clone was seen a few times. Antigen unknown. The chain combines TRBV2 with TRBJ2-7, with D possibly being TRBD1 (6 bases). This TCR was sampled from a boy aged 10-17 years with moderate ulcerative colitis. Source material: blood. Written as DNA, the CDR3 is TGTGCCAGCAGTGAAGGGACAGTGAGGGGCGAGCAGTACTTC. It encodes CASSEGTVRGEQYF. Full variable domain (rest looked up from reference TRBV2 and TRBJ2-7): EPEVTQTPSHQVTQMGQEVILRCVPISNHLYFYWYRQILGQKVEFLVSFYNNEISEKSEIFDDQFSVERPDGSNFTLKIRSTKLEDSAMYFCASSEGTVRGEQYFGPGTRLTVT.